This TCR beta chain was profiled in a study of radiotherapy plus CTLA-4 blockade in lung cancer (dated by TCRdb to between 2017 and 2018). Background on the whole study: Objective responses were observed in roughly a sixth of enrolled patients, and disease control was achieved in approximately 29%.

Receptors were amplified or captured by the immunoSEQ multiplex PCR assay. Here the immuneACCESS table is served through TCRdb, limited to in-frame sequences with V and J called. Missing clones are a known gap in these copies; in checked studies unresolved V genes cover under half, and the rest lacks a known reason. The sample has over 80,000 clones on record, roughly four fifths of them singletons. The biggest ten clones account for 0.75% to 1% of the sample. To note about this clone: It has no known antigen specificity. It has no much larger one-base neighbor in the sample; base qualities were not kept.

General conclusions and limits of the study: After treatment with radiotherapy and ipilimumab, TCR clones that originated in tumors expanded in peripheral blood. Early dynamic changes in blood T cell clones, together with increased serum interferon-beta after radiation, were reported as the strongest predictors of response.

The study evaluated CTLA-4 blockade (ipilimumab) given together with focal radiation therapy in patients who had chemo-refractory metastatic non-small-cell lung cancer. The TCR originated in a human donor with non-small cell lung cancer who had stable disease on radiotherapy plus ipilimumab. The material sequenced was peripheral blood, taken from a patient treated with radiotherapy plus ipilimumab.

The DNA reads as follows: TGTGCCAGCAGCCAAGAAAAGCCAGGATCCTACGAGCAGTACTTC. This encodes CASSQEKPGSYEQYF. The chain is encoded by TRBV14 joined to TRBJ2-7, with the D segment identity uncertain. The germline V gene specifies SGHDN as CDR1 and FVKESK as CDR2. The trim is 0 bases for V and 1 base for J, with a gap of 10 bases between the germline ends. The CDR3, cysteine through phenylalanine, is 15 amino acids long. CDR3 DNA is the only sequence kept; it has 45 bases, read in frame from the first base. The entire variable domain, with the stretches around the CDR3 drawn from the reference TRBV14 and TRBJ2-7 proteins, is EAGVTQFPSHSVIEKGQTVTLRCDPISGHDNLYWYRRVMGKEIKFLLHFVKESKQDESGMPNNRFLAERTGGTYSTLKVQPAELEDSGVYFCASSQEKPGSYEQYFGPGTRLTVT.